Presented here are 19 T cell receptor beta chains from one specimen sequenced in a study of blood T cells in healthy people across ages. A second PCR, run for roughly 7 to 12 cycles, used a sample-barcoded 5' primer plus a J-beta primer mix. TCRdb redid the calling of the 5' RACE reads with MiXCR, one entry per CDR3 protein. Among 700,000 to 800,000 distinct CDR3 sequences listed, approximately 39% were seen once. Sample: blood. Receptor source: a woman in her fifties or sixties in good health.

The chain joins TRBV20-1 to TRBJ2-4, with TRBD2 matching 7 bases. The end of the DNA aligns better with TRBJ2-7, so the J call may be wrong. Germline V gives CDR1 DFQATT, CDR2 SNEGSKA (reference sequence). This CDR3 is built from 14 residues. The CDR3 is CSARGGRVSYEQYF. The CDR3, as DNA: TGCAGTGCTCGGGGAGGGCGGGTCTCCTACGAGCAGTACTTC.

The chain carries TRBV12-3 or TRBV12-4 and TRBJ1-2, with unresolved D. Trimming took off 8 bases at V and 0 bases at J, with 22 bases between the two ends. This CDR3 comprises 17 residues. The CDR3 loop is CASCPQQTAWTNYGYTF. CDR3 in DNA: TGTGCCAGCTGCCCCCAGCAAACCGCGTGGACTAACTATGGCTACACCTTC.

This clonotype was found many times. The chain joins TRBV20-1 to TRBJ2-7; D is unclear. CDR1 and CDR2 from the germline V gene are DFQATT and SNEGSKA (reference sequence). This CDR3 contains 10 residues. The V end lost 4 bases, the J end lost 5 bases, and 6 bases lay between the germline ends. CDR3 in amino acids: CSAMDNEQYF. For the CDR3, the DNA is TGCAGTGCTATGGATAACGAGCAGTACTTC.

This sequence joins TRBV4-2 and TRBJ1-1, with D uncertain. The ends were cut back, 0 bases at V and 3 bases at J, with 11 bases in the middle. This CDR3 contains 15 residues. Germline CDR1 and CDR2: LGHNA and YNFKEQ. The CDR3 protein is CASSQDRRDYTEAFF. The CDR3 DNA is TGTGCCAGCAGCCAAGATCGGAGGGATTACACTGAAGCTTTCTTT.

This rearrangement joins TRBV12-3 or TRBV12-4 to TRBJ1-2; D call uncertain. Trimming pared 3 bases from V and 4 bases from J, leaving 12 bases between. The CDR3 spans 14 residues. CDR3 amino acids: CASSFSGSGYGYTF. The CDR3 bases are TGTGCCAGCAGTTTTTCTGGCTCTGGCTATGGCTACACCTTC.

This chain uses TRBV30 with TRBJ2-7; 8 nucleotides align to TRBD2. This CDR3 has 14 residues. Looked up from germline, CDR1 is GTSNPN and CDR2 is SVGIG (reference sequence). J was trimmed by 5 bases and V by 2 bases; bases with no gene match: 8. In nucleotides, the CDR3 is TGTGCCTGGAGTCCCAATAGCGGGGTGGACGAGCAGTACTTC. As protein: CAWSPNSGVDEQYF.

This sequence joins TRBV27 and TRBJ2-3; 11 nucleotides line up with TRBD2. Looked up from germline, CDR1 is MNHEY and CDR2 is SMNVEV (reference sequence). This CDR3 has 18 residues. The V segment lost 5 bases and the J segment 0 bases; nucleotides outside the gene matches: 10. The CDR3 loop is CASSIRASGRSSTDTQYF. Written as DNA, the CDR3 is TGTGCCAGCAGTATCCGGGCTAGCGGGAGGTCTAGCACAGATACGCAGTATTTT.

This clonotype occurred many times. This chain joins TRBV29-1 and TRBJ2-3; D unresolved. Germline V gene data show CDR1 as SQVTM and CDR2 as ANQGSEA. Trimming removed 2 bases from V and 6 bases from J, with 6 bases in between. This CDR3 spans 11 amino acids. The CDR3 nucleotides are TGCAGCGTTGAAAGACTTGATACGCAGTATTTT. This sequence encodes CSVERLDTQYF.

CDR3 bases: TGTGCCTGGAGTGTAGCCACGTTATTATACGAGCAGTACTTC. Its protein is CAWSVATLLYEQYF. The chain carries TRBV30 and TRBJ2-7; D is ambiguous. The CDR3 is 14 residues long. V dropped 0 bases and J dropped 4 bases, with 13 bases sitting between them. Germline CDR1 and CDR2: GTSNPN and SVGIG (reference sequence).

The genes are TRBV11-2 and TRBJ2-5, with 8 bases matching TRBD2. Germline V gives CDR1 SGHAT, CDR2 FQNNGV. Trimming removed 4 bases from V and 3 bases from J; junction bases left unmatched: 22. The CDR3 sequence is 20 residues long. The chain's CDR3 is CASSSGEAIRWRAGEETQYF. The CDR3 nucleotides are TGTGCCAGCAGCTCCGGAGAAGCGATCAGGTGGCGAGCGGGAGAAGAGACCCAGTACTTC.

This clonotype was detected only a few times. A much larger clone differs by one base, so this may be a read error. CDR3 in amino acids: CASIPGRGETQFF. CDR3 sequence (DNA): TGTGCCAGCATCCCCGGAAGGGGAGAGACCCAGTTCTTC. J is TRBJ2-1 and V is TRBV7-9; possibly TRBD1 or TRBD2 for D (5 bases each). V lost 7 bases and J lost 13, with 20 bases in between. CDR3 length equals 13 residues. Germline-derived CDR1 and CDR2 are SEHNR and FQNEAQ (reference sequence).

This clonotype has a single count. The chain is built from TRBV27 and TRBJ2-3; D remains unclear. The CDR3 is made up of 13 amino acids. Germline lookup yields CDR1 MNHEY and CDR2 SMNVEV (reference sequence). V dropped 4 bases and J dropped 2 bases, with 7 bases sitting between them. The CDR3 nucleotides are TGTGCCAGCAGTTGGATAGCCACAGATACGCAGTATTTT. As protein: CASSWIATDTQYF.

This clonotype has just a few counts. The rearrangement links TRBV3-1 to TRBJ2-3, with TRBD1 matching over 9 bases. The V and J ends lost 0 bases and 7 bases, in that order; junction bases with no gene match: 5. The germline V gene encodes CDR1 LGHDT and CDR2 YNNKEL (reference sequence). The CDR3 contains 15 residues. The DNA for the CDR3 is TGTGCCAGCAGCCAAGAATGGGACAGGGTCAATACGCAGTATTTT. Its protein product is CASSQEWDRVNTQYF.

This clonotype has only a few counts. The chain combines TRBV6-6 with TRBJ2-1, with 9 bases aligning to TRBD1. With 6 bases clipped from V and 8 bases from J, the junction kept 11 bases outside the gene matches. CDR1 is MNHNY, CDR2 SVGAGI, per germline (reference sequence). CDR3 length: 15 amino acids. The CDR3 loop reads CASRQTGQGGHEQFF. The CDR3 nucleotides read TGTGCCAGCAGACAAACGGGACAGGGCGGCCATGAGCAGTTCTTC.

This chain connects TRBV7-9 to TRBJ1-1, with 10 nucleotides matching TRBD1. The trim removed 0 bases at V and 8 bases at J, leaving 6 bases unmatched. The CDR3 length is 15 residues. Germline V gives CDR1 SEHNR, CDR2 FQNEAQ (reference sequence). The CDR3 nucleotides are TGTGCCAGCAGCTTAGCGGGACAGGGGATGCGGGAAGCTTTCTTT. Protein: CASSLAGQGMREAFF.

In its sample, this clonotype was seen a few times. This may come from a read error, since a much larger clone is one base off. The rearrangement joins TRBV20-1 to TRBJ2-6; D gene unclear. There are 15 residues in the CDR3. V lost 5 bases to trimming and J lost 0 bases, with 11 bases between them. Germline CDR1 and CDR2: DFQATT and SNEGSKA (reference sequence). As DNA, the CDR3 is TGCAGTGCTGCTTCCCCCGACTCTGGGGCCAACGTCCTGACTTTC. This codes for CSAASPDSGANVLTF.

This sequence joins TRBV20-1 and TRBJ2-4; no firm D call. The germline V and J ends were trimmed by 3 bases and 0 bases, with 12 bases remaining between them. Looked up from germline, CDR1 is DFQATT and CDR2 is SNEGSKA (reference sequence). The CDR3 has 15 residues. This CDR3 reads CSARAGGKAKNIQYF. In nucleotides, the CDR3 is TGCAGTGCTAGGGCTGGCGGAAAAGCCAAAAACATTCAGTACTTC.

A few counts support this clonotype. The chain couples TRBV7-3 to TRBJ2-3; 8 bases align to TRBD2. The J segment lost 0 bases and the V segment lost 5 bases, leaving 10 bases of the junction unmatched. Germline CDR1 is SGHTA and CDR2 is FQGTGA. There are 17 residues in the CDR3. CDR3 bases: TGTGCCAGCAGCCCAACCGGGACTAGGTTTAGCACAGATACGCAGTATTTT. Residues: CASSPTGTRFSTDTQYF.

The genes are TRBV27 and TRBJ2-1; D tentatively reads TRBD1 or TRBD2 (5 bases each). Trimming shortened V by 7 bases and J by 6 bases, and 25 bases separated the two germline ends. The CDR3 extends over 17 amino acids. The V gene's germline CDR1 is MNHEY and CDR2 SMNVEV (reference sequence). In DNA, the CDR3 is TGTGCCAGCACCCCTCGGGACGGACCATTCCTGTCCAATGAGCAGTTCTTC. This translates into CASTPRDGPFLSNEQFF.